This entry is about one T cell receptor beta chain. As yet, its antigen is unknown. An overlapping HIV-1 Gag peptide pool stimulated these cells at approximately 0.91 ug/peptide/mL. CD40L-negative CD69-negative CD45RO-high memory CD4+ T cells were sorted as populations depleted of antigen-responding cells. CD8-depleted PBMCs were stimulated about 19 hours with anti-CD28/CD49d costimulation, CD40-blocking antibody and enfuvirtide. The data are from a study of persistence of HIV-infected CD4 T cells. In the study overall: CD4+ T cells responding to CMV or HIV-1 Gag were isolated. General study results and limits: Degenerate expanded CDR3beta sequences were enriched among CMV- and Gag-responding cells.

The immunoSEQ assay was version 4, run in survey mode. Generated by immunoSEQ multiplex PCR, the TCRdb table keeps only in-frame clones and is missing some. The data show around 35,000 clones, around 86% seen once. The sample here was cultured CD4+ T cells from PBMCs, taken from a patient who received antiretroviral therapy. The clonotype originates from an adult with HIV. The donor label of this sample is uncertain.

CDR3 in amino acids: CASSEADHEQYF. CDR3 DNA sequence: TGTGCCAGCAGTGAAGCTGACCACGAGCAGTACTTC. The rearrangement joins TRBV2 to TRBJ2-7; D is unresolved. Germline loops: CDR1 SNHLY, CDR2 FYNNEI. The V gene lost 0 bases and the J gene lost 5 bases, with 5 bases spanning the gap. The CDR3 contains 12 residues.